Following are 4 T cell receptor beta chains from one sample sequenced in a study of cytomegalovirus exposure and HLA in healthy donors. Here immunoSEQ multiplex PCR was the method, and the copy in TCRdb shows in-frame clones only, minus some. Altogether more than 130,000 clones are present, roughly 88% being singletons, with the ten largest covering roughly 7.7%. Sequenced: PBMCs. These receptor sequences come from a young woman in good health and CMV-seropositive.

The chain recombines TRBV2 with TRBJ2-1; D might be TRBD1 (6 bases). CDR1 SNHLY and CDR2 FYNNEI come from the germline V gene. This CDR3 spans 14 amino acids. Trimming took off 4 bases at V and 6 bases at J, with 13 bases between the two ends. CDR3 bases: TGTGCCAGCAGTGCCTGGGGACAACCCAATGAGCAGTTCTTC. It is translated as CASSAWGQPNEQFF.

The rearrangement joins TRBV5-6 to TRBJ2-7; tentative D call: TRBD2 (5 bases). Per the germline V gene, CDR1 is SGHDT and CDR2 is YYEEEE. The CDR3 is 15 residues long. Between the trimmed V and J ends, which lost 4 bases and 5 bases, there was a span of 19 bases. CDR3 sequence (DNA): TGTGCCAGCAGCCTCAGGTTGTGGATCGGGAACGAGCAGTACTTC. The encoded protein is CASSLRLWIGNEQYF.

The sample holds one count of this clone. In DNA form, the CDR3 reads TGTGCCAGCAGCTTAGGAAGGGAGGTGAACACTGAAGCTTTCTTT. It yields the protein CASSLGREVNTEAFF. This chain links TRBV13 with TRBJ1-1; D is unclear. Germline CDR1 is PRHDT and CDR2 is FYEKMQ (reference sequence). The CDR3 length is 15 residues. V was pared by 0 bases and J by 0 bases, with 8 bases between.

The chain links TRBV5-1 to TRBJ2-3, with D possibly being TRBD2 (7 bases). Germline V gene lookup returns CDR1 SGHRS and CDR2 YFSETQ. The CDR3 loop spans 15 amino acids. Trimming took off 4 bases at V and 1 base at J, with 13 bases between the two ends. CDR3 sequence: CASSPTGLGTDTQYF. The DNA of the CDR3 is TGCGCCAGCAGCCCGACAGGACTAGGCACAGATACGCAGTATTTT. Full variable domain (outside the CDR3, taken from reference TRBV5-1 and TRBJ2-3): KAGVTQTPRYLIKTRGQQVTLSCSPISGHRSVSWYQQTPGQGLQFLFEYFSETQRNKGNFPGRFSGRQFSNSRSEMNVSTLELGDSALYLCASSPTGLGTDTQYFGPGTRLTVL.